This T cell receptor (beta chain) emerged from a study of T-cell reconstitution after alpha-beta-depleted transplantation in children. Study-level findings and limits: The high TCRbeta diversity at day 60 in some patients came from surviving recipient T cells and thymic progenitors. It was reported that alpha-beta T cells came from several hundred expanded graft clones (about two months after transplant).

Unique molecular identifiers tagged the TCRbeta library. TCRdb re-called the PCR reads through MiXCR, storing one row per CDR3 protein. The sample carries 540,000 or so distinct CDR3 sequences, around 23% recorded once. Germline CDR1 is DFQATT and CDR2 is SNEGSKA (reference sequence). V gave up 0 bases and J gave up 7 bases, with 16 bases separating them. The CDR3 is 15 residues long. This clonotype was counted between two and nine times. Its specificity is not known. The chain couples TRBV20-1 to TRBJ2-1; D is tentatively TRBD1 or TRBD2 (6 bases each). This TCR derives from a boy in the first two years of life who had a stem cell transplant for acute myeloid leukemia, so the T cells may come from the graft donor. The starting material was PBMCs, mostly from graft donor cells, obtained 360 days after TCRalphabeta/CD19-depleted stem cell transplant. Here the CDR3 reads CSARDVGGPQNEQFF. The CDR3 nucleotides are TGCAGTGCTAGAGATGTAGGGGGGCCCCAGAATGAGCAGTTCTTC.